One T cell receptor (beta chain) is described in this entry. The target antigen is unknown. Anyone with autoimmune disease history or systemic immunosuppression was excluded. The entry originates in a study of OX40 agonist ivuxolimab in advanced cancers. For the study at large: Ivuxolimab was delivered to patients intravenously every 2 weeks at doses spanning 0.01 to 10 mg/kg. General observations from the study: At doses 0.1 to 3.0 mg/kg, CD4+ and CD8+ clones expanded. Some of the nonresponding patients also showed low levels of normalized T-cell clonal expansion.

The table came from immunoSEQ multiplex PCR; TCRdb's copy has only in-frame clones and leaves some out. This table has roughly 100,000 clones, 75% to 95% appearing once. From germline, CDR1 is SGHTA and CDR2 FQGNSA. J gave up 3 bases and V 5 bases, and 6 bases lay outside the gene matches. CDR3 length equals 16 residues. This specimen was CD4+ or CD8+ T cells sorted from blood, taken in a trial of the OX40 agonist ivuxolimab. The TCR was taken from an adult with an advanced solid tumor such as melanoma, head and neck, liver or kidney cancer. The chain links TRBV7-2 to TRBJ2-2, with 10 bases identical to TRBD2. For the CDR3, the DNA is TGTGCCAGCAGCCCGCCTAGCGGGGGAGACACCGGGGAGCTGTTTTTT. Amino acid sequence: CASSPPSGGDTGELFF.